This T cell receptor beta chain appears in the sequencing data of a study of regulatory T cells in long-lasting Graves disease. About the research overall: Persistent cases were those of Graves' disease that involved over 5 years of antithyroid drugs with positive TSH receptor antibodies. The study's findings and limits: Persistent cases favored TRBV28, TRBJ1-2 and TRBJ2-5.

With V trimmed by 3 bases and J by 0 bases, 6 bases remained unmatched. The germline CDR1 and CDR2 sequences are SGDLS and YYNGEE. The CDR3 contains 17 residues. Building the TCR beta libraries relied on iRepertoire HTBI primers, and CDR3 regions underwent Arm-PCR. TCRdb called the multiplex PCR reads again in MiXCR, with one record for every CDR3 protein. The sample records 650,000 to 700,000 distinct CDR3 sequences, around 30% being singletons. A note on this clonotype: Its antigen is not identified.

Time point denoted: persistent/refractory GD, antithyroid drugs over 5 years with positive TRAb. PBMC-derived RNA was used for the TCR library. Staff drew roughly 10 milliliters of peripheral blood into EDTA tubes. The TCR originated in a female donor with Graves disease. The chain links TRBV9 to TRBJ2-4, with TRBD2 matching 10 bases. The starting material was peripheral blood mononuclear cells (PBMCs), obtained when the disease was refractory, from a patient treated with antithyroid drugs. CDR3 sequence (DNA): TGTGCCAGCAGCGGGGGGACTAGCGCAGTAGCCAAAAACATTCAGTACTTC. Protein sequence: CASSGGTSAVAKNIQYF.